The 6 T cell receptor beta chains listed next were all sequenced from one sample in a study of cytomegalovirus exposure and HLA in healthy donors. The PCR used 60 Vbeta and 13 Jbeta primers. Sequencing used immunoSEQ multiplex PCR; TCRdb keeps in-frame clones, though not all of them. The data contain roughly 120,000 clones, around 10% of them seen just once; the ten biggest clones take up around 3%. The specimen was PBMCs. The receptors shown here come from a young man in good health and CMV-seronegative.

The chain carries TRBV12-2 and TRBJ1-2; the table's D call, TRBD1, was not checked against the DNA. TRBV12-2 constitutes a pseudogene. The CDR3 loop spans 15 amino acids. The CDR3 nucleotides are TGTGCAAGTCGCCCCCCGGGACAGACTAACTATGGCTACACCTTC. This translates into CASRPPGQTNYGYTF.

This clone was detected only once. CDR3 in DNA: TGTGCCAGCAGACCGGACCCCGGGACAGGGGTCAACGAGCAGTACTTC. Translated, it gives CASRPDPGTGVNEQYF. The genes are TRBV27 and TRBJ2-7, with TRBD1 matching over 10 bases. CDR3 length: 16 amino acids. V gave up 6 bases and J gave up 5 bases; unmatched junction bases: 13. Germline lookup yields CDR1 MNHEY and CDR2 SMNVEV (reference sequence).

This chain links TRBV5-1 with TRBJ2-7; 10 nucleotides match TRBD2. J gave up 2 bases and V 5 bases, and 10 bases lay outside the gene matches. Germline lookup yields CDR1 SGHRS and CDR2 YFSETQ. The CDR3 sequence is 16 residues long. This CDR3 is CASSPRTSGLTYEQYF. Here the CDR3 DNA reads TGCGCCAGCAGTCCTAGGACTAGCGGCTTAACCTACGAGCAGTACTTC.

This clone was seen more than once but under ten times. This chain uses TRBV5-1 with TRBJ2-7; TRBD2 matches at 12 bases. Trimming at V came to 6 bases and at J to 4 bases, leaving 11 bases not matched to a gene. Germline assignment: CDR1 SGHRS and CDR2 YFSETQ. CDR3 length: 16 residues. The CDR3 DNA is TGCGCCAGCACCCCCCAGCCTAGCGGGAGGGGGTACGAGCAGTACTTC. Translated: CASTPQPSGRGYEQYF. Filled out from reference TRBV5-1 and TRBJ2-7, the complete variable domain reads KAGVTQTPRYLIKTRGQQVTLSCSPISGHRSVSWYQQTPGQGLQFLFEYFSETQRNKGNFPGRFSGRQFSNSRSEMNVSTLELGDSALYLCASTPQPSGRGYEQYFGPGTRLTVT.

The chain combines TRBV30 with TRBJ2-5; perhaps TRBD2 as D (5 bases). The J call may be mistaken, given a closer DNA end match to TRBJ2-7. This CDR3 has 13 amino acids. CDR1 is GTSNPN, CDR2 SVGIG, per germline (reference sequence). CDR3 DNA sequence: TGTGCCTGGACTCGATCGGGGATATACGAGCAGTACTTC. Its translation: CAWTRSGIYEQYF.

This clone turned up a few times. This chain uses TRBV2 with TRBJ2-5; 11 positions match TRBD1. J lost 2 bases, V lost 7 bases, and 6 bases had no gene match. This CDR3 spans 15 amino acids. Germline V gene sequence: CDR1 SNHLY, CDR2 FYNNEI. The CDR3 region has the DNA TGTGCCAGCAAACCGGACAGGGGGCAACAAGAGACCCAGTACTTC. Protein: CASKPDRGQQETQYF.